This is a list of T cell receptor beta chains from one sample in a study of blood T cell repertoires in COVID-19. The method was immunoSEQ multiplex PCR; TCRdb's version includes in-frame clones alone and lacks a portion of them. The top ten clones hold 13% of a sample with roughly 44,000 clones, around 90% of them seen once. Sequenced material: peripheral blood. The origin of the receptors is a man older than 75 with acute or convalescent COVID-19. Both conserved end residues are part of each CDR3. D genes are given only for firm matches. The size field is filled for only some rows; it gives once, few, many or a size class.

j_call clone_size v_call d_call cdr3_aa cdr3_nt
TRBJ1-2 . TRBV19 TRBD1 CASSIDRGPFGYTF TGTGCCAGTAGTATTGACAGGGGGCCTTTTGGCTACACCTTC
TRBJ1-2 . TRBV10-3 . CAISGAGTYGYTF TGTGCCATCAGTGGGGCAGGCACTTATGGCTACACCTTC
TRBJ2-5 . TRBV7-2 . CASSLRDQETQYF TGTGCCAGCAGCTTACGGGACCAAGAGACCCAGTACTTC
TRBJ1-6 . TRBV7-9 . CASSLRGSSYNSPLHF TGTGCCAGCAGCTTACGGGGGAGCTCCTATAATTCACCCCTCCACTTT
TRBJ2-2 . TRBV5-1 . CASSLVLSGELFF TGCGCCAGCAGCTTGGTCCTATCCGGGGAGCTGTTTTTT
TRBJ1-6 . TRBV12-3/TRBV12-4 TRBD1 CASTRDSRSPLHF TGTGCCAGCACACGGGACAGTCGTTCACCCCTCCACTTT
TRBJ1-2 . TRBV10-3 . CAITPGGGYGYTF TGTGCCATCACCCCTGGGGGGGGTTATGGCTACACCTTC
TRBJ1-6 . TRBV2 TRBD1 CASRDGTGKSAPLHF TGTGCCAGCAGGGACGGGACAGGGAAATCGGCACCCCTCCACTTT
TRBJ1-3 . TRBV30 . CAWTPSISGNTIYF TGTGCCTGGACGCCATCTATCTCTGGAAACACCATATATTTT
TRBJ2-7 . TRBV20-1 . CSARTTYEQYF TGCAGTGCCAGGACTACTTACGAGCAGTACTTC
TRBJ2-3 . TRBV5-1 TRBD1 CASSTGTVGTDTQYF TGCGCCAGCAGCACAGGGACAGTAGGCACAGATACGCAGTATTTT
TRBJ2-1 . TRBV11-2 TRBD2 CASSPRRGYNEQFF TGTGCCAGCAGCCCACGGCGGGGGTACAATGAGCAGTTCTTC
TRBJ2-2 . TRBV5-6 TRBD2 CASSSGTIVTGELFF TGTGCCAGCAGCTCAGGGACTATCGTCACCGGGGAGCTGTTTTTT
TRBJ1-6 . TRBV21-1 . CASSSWGVRSPLHF TGTGCCAGCAGCAGCTGGGGGGTACGGTCACCCCTCCACTTT
TRBJ1-5 . TRBV19 . CASSIRRSNQPQHF TGTGCCAGTAGTATACGGCGGAGCAATCAGCCCCAGCATTTT
TRBJ2-7 . TRBV29-1 . CSVEFPGLHEQYF TGCAGCGTTGAGTTCCCAGGGTTACACGAGCAGTACTTC
TRBJ2-7 once TRBV3-1/TRBV3-2 TRBD2 CASSQVGSGGANSYEQYF TGTGCCAGCAGCCAAGTGGGTAGCGGGGGGGCCAACTCCTACGAGCAGTACTTC
TRBJ1-5 . TRBV30 TRBD1 CAWGSGGYQPQHF TGTGCCTGGGGCTCAGGGGGTTACCAGCCCCAGCATTTT
TRBJ1-5 few TRBV10-2 . CASSTSNQPQHF TGCGCCAGCAGTACAAGCAATCAGCCCCAGCATTTT
TRBJ1-5 . TRBV6-5 . CASHGTVSNQPQHF TGTGCCAGCCACGGGACTGTTAGCAATCAGCCCCAGCATTTT
TRBJ2-7 . TRBV18 . CASSPMQSGSSYEQYF TGTGCCAGCTCACCAATGCAGTCGGGTAGCTCCTACGAGCAGTACTTC
TRBJ1-4 . TRBV15 . CATSRGGAGLSEKLFF TGTGCCACCAGCAGAGGTGGGGCAGGGTTGAGTGAAAAACTGTTTTTT
TRBJ1-4 . TRBV3-1/TRBV3-2 . CASSRVGAPAVFF TGTGCCAGCAGCCGAGTAGGGGCTCCTGCTGTGTTTTTT
TRBJ1-6 . TRBV5-1 . CASSVAVSSPLHF TGCGCCAGCAGTGTTGCGGTGTCCTCACCCCTCCACTTT
TRBJ2-3 . TRBV7-9 . CASSRGPPEGGPTDTQYF TGTGCCAGCAGCCGCGGGCCCCCCGAGGGGGGGCCCACAGATACGCAGTATTTT
TRBJ2-1 . TRBV29-1 TRBD2 CSAATSGGGEQFF TGCAGCGCGGCGACTAGCGGGGGGGGTGAGCAGTTCTTC
TRBJ2-7 . TRBV19 TRBD1 CASSRPGQGTYEQYF TGTGCCAGTAGTAGGCCGGGACAGGGGACCTACGAGCAGTACTTC
TRBJ1-6 . TRBV3-1/TRBV3-2 TRBD1 CASSRVQGAGSPLHF TGTGCCAGCAGCCGCGTACAGGGGGCCGGGTCACCCCTCCACTTT
TRBJ2-7 . TRBV20-1 . CSAKEAYEQYF TGCAGTGCTAAGGAGGCCTACGAGCAGTACTTC
TRBJ1-1 once TRBV20-1 . CSASGGGFAFF TGCAGTGCTAGTGGCGGGGGGTTCGCTTTCTTT
TRBJ2-7 . TRBV3-1/TRBV3-2 TRBD1 CASSRTGDSEQYF TGTGCCAGCAGCCGGACAGGGGACAGCGAGCAGTACTTC
TRBJ2-3 . TRBV7-2 . CASSSRVLATDTQYF TGTGCCAGCAGCTCCAGGGTATTGGCCACAGATACGCAGTATTTT
TRBJ2-2 . TRBV7-8 . CASSFTATGELFF TGTGCCAGCAGCTTCACAGCCACCGGGGAGCTGTTTTTT
TRBJ2-5 . TRBV11-2 . CASSPTGIVLETQYF TGTGCCAGCAGCCCCACAGGGATCGTCCTGGAGACCCAGTACTTC
TRBJ2-2 once TRBV6-4 TRBD1 CASSQGVNTGELFF TGTGCCAGCAGTCAGGGGGTGAACACCGGGGAGCTGTTTTTT
TRBJ2-7 . TRBV7-9 . CASSPNTYEQYF TGTGCCAGCAGCCCCAACACCTACGAGCAGTACTTC
TRBJ1-1 . TRBV12-3/TRBV12-4 . CASSPQMNTEAFF TGTGCCAGCAGTCCCCAGATGAACACTGAAGCTTTCTTT